The following is a T cell receptor beta chain sequence with its context. The antigen remains undetermined. The CDR3 has 13 residues. V was pared by 3 bases and J by 7 bases, with 13 bases between. Looked up from germline, CDR1 is SGHTS and CDR2 is YDEGEE. The record originates from a study of Tregs in tolerant kidney transplant recipients. Overall study: Sorting after B cell culture yielded CD25+CD127- and 4-1BB+CD40L- CD4+ cells. CD4+CD25+CD127- cells came from approximately three-day belatacept mixed lymphocyte reactions, some with roughly five-day graft donor restimulation.

Clones were read by immunoSEQ multiplex PCR, and TCRdb kept only the in-frame ones, dropping some. The table records under 14,000 clones, about 90% of them present only once. The starting material was Tregs from blood cultured with allogeneic cells, obtained before the transplant. The origin of this receptor is a human patient who received a combined kidney and bone marrow transplant. The chain joins TRBV5-8 to TRBJ2-5, with D perhaps TRBD1 (6 bases). CDR3 bases: TGTGCCAGCAGCTCGAGGGGGTTCGCGACCCAGTACTTC. Its protein product is CASSSRGFATQYF. The variable domain in full, with the rest retrieved from reference TRBV5-8 and TRBJ2-5, is EAGVTQSPTHLIKTRGQQATLRCSPISGHTSVYWYQQALGLGLQFLLWYDEGEERNRGNFPPRFSGRQFPNYSSELNVNALELEDSALYLCASSSRGFATQYFGPGTRLLVL.